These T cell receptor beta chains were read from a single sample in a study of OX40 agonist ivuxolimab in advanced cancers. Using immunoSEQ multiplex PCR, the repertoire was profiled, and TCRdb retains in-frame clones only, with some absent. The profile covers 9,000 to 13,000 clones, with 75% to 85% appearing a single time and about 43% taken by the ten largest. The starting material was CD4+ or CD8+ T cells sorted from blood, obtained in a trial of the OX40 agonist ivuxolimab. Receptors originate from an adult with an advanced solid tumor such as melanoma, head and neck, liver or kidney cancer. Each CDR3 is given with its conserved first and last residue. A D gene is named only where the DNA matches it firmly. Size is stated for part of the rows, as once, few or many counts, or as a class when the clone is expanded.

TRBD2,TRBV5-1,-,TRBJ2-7,CASSLGTSGVSSYEQYF,TGCGCCAGCAGCTTGGGGACTAGCGGGGTGAGCTCCTACGAGCAGTACTTC
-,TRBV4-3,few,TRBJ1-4,CASSRYSQNNEKLFF,TGCGCCAGCAGCCGTTACAGCCAAAATAATGAAAAACTGTTTTTT
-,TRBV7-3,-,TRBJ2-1,CASRRSTYNEQFF,TGTGCCAGCAGGAGATCGACCTACAATGAGCAGTTCTTC
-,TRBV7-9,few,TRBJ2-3,CASSPTLAGTDTQYF,TGTGCCAGCAGCCCCACCCTCGCCGGCACAGATACGCAGTATTTT
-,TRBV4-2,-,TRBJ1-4,CASAQGTNEKLFF,TGTGCCAGCGCTCAAGGGACTAATGAAAAACTGTTTTTT
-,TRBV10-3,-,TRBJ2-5,CAISGTDSQETQYF,TGTGCCATCAGTGGGACAGACAGCCAAGAGACCCAGTACTTC
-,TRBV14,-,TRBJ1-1,CASSPVERRNTEAFF,TGTGCCAGCAGCCCAGTAGAACGGCGGAACACTGAAGCTTTCTTT
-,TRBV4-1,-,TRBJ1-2,CASSQDLGDNGYTF,TGCGCCAGCAGCCAAGATTTAGGGGACAACGGCTACACCTTC
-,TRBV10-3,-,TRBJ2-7,CAMQTREWGEQYF,TGTGCCATGCAAACCAGGGAATGGGGCGAGCAGTACTTC
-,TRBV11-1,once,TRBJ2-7,CASSRDDRRSYEQYF,TGTGCCAGCAGCCGTGACGACAGGAGGTCCTACGAGCAGTACTTC
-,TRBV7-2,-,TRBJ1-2,CASSFSLLGSYGYTF,TGTGCCAGCAGCTTTTCATTGCTGGGTAGCTATGGCTACACCTTC
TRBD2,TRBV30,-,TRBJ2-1,CAWSFEREVNEQFF,TGTGCCTGGAGTTTCGAGCGGGAGGTAAATGAGCAGTTCTTC
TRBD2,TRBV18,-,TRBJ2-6,CASSHSGLSSGANVLTF,TGTGCCAGCTCACATAGCGGGTTAAGCTCTGGGGCCAACGTCCTGACTTTC
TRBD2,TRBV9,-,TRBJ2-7,CASGTSGSHEQYF,TGTGCCAGCGGGACTAGCGGGAGCCACGAGCAGTACTTC
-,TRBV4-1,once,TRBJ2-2,CASSQEGLGYTGELFF,TGCGCCAGCAGCCAGGAAGGACTGGGTTACACCGGGGAGCTGTTTTTT